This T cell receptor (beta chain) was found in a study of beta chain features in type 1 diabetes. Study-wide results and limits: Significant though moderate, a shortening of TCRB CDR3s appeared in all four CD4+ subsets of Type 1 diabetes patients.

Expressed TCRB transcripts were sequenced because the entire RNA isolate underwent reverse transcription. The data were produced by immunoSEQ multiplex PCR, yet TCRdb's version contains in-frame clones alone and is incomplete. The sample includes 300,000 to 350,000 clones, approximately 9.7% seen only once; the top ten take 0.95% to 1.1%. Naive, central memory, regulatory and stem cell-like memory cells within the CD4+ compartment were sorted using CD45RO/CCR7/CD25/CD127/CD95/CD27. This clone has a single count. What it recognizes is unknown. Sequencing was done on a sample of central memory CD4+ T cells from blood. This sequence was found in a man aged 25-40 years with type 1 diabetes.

The CDR3 DNA reads as TGTGCCAGCTCACCAAGCGAGCGGGGGGCCACCGGGGAGCTGTTTTTT. This codes for CASSPSERGATGELFF. The V gene is TRBV18, the J gene TRBJ2-2, with TRBD2 matching 9 bases. CDR1 and CDR2 (germline): KGHSH, LQKENI. The trim removed 2 bases at V and 4 bases at J, leaving 5 bases unmatched. This CDR3 region has 16 residues. The entire variable domain, with the rest obtained from reference TRBV18 and TRBJ2-2, is as follows: NAGVMQNPRHLVRRRGQEARLRCSPMKGHSHVYWYRQLPEEGLKFMVYLQKENIIDESGMPKERFSAEFPKEGPSILRIQQVVRGDSAAYFCASSPSERGATGELFFGEGSRLTVL.